These T cell receptor beta chains were read from a single sample in a study of early T cells in non-severe SARS-CoV-2 infection. In TCRdb, the 5' RACE reads were re-called with MiXCR into one record per CDR3 protein. The sample contains fewer than 35,000 distinct CDR3 sequences, 4.4% of which appear only once. The sequenced sample was whole blood. The receptors were sampled from an adult who was a healthcare worker with PCR-confirmed SARS-CoV-2 infection or an uninfected control (not recorded which). The CDR3 runs from the conserved cysteine through the conserved F or W. The D gene is left open where the match is weak. Clone size is not always given. Where it is, it says once, few, many or a class for expanded clones.

D	J	V	size	CDR3	DNA
TRBD1	TRBJ1-1	TRBV3-1	many	CASSLLTGRAEAFF	TGTGCCAGCAGCCTCTTGACAGGGCGTGCTGAAGCTTTCTTT
.	TRBJ2-2	TRBV29-1	many	CSVERGVNTGELFF	TGCAGCGTTGAAAGGGGAGTGAACACCGGGGAGCTGTTTTTT
.	TRBJ2-5	TRBV12-3/TRBV12-4	many	CASSLHQETQYF	TGTGCCAGCAGTTTACACCAAGAGACCCAGTACTTC
TRBD2	TRBJ2-1	TRBV6-2/TRBV6-3	many	CASTSLSSGSRNEQFF	TGTGCCAGCACTTCCCTCTCTAGCGGGAGTCGGAATGAGCAGTTCTTC
.	TRBJ1-6	TRBV2	.	CASSEFNSPLHF	TGTGCCAGCAGTGAATTTAACTCACCCCTCCACTTT
.	TRBJ1-5	TRBV12-3/TRBV12-4	many	CASSLSGADQPQHF	TGTGCCAGCAGTTTATCGGGGGCGGATCAGCCCCAGCATTTT
.	TRBJ1-6	TRBV3-1	many	CASSQAGTQDNSPLHF	TGTGCCAGCAGCCAGGCCGGGACGCAGGATAATTCACCCCTCCACTTT
.	TRBJ2-2	TRBV12-3/TRBV12-4	many	CASSLEGPGRTGELFF	TGTGCCAGCAGTTTAGAGGGCCCAGGGCGGACCGGGGAGCTGTTTTTT
TRBD2	TRBJ2-1	TRBV20-1	many	CSATSGRSYNEQFF	TGCAGTGCTACTAGCGGGCGTTCCTACAATGAGCAGTTCTTC
TRBD2	TRBJ2-7	TRBV7-9	many	CASSTPSGTSYEQYF	TGTGCCAGCAGCACCCCTAGCGGTACTTCCTACGAGCAGTACTTC
.	TRBJ2-1	TRBV3-1	many	CASSHTLDGSEQFF	TGTGCCAGCAGCCACACGCTTGACGGCAGTGAGCAGTTCTTC
.	TRBJ2-5	TRBV24-1	many	CATSDSRSQETQYF	TGTGCCACCAGTGATTCTCGCAGCCAAGAGACCCAGTACTTC
.	TRBJ1-5	TRBV15	many	CATSREQSTVYSNQPQHF	TGTGCCACCAGCAGAGAACAATCGACAGTCTATAGCAATCAGCCCCAGCATTTT